Here is one T cell receptor (beta chain) with its context. This entry is derived from a study of immune evolution from preneoplasia to lung adenocarcinoma. Overall study: HLA loss of heterozygosity: under 7.5% AIS, around 16% MIA, over 25% ADC, none AAH.

The method was immunoSEQ multiplex PCR; TCRdb's version includes in-frame clones alone and lacks a portion of them. Among 20,000 to 25,000 clones listed, around 75% were seen once. Germline V gene sequence: CDR1 LGHNT, CDR2 FRNRAP. V shed 2 bases and J 1 base; nucleotides not matched to a gene: 4. The CDR3 is 15 residues long. The origin of this receptor is a person in their sixties or seventies with lung adenocarcinoma. The source material was FFPE invasive lung adenocarcinoma tissue. This chain connects TRBV12-5 to TRBJ2-5; the match to TRBD1 covers 7 bases. The CDR3 reads CASGLTRTGQETQYF. The CDR3 DNA reads as TGTGCTAGTGGTTTGACCCGGACAGGCCAAGAGACCCAGTACTTC.